The 3 T cell receptor beta chains reported below all come from one sample, sequenced in a study of post-analysis software for immune sequencing data. Regarding the study as a whole: Higher frequency in patients than in controls was seen for several TRBV segments, with TRBV5-6, TRBV5-1 and TRBV20-1 among them.

Sequencing libraries made from TCR beta cDNA carried unique molecular identifiers. MiXCR was run by TCRdb on the PCR reads, yielding one entry per CDR3 protein. The sample lists approximately 730,000 distinct CDR3 sequences, about 27% occurring once. Their antigens are not known. Sequenced input: blood. The receptors originated from a girl aged 10 to 17 with multiple sclerosis.

The rearrangement uses TRBV3-1 and TRBJ2-7, with TRBD2 as a possible D gene (5 bases). The V gene's germline CDR1 is LGHDT and CDR2 YNNKEL (reference sequence). The ends were cut back, 6 bases at V and 3 bases at J, with 18 bases in the middle. The CDR3 runs to 15 residues. CDR3 loop: CASSKLVPWGYEQYF. In DNA, the CDR3 is TGTGCCAGCAGTAAACTAGTGCCGTGGGGCTACGAGCAGTACTTC.

This clonotype was seen only a few times. The V call is TRBV10-1, the J call TRBJ2-5; D not certain. Per the germline V gene, CDR1 is WNHNN and CDR2 is SYGVQD (reference sequence). Between the trimmed V and J ends, which lost 0 bases and 7 bases, there was a span of 12 bases. The CDR3 is 14 residues long. The CDR3 coding sequence is TGCGCCAGCAGTGAGTCTACCCCAGTCGGGACCCAGTACTTC. This codes for CASSESTPVGTQYF.

This chain joins TRBV28 and TRBJ2-3; no clear D gene. Trimming shortened V by 3 bases and J by 4 bases, and 11 bases separated the two germline ends. Germline V gene sequence: CDR1 MDHEN, CDR2 SYDVKM. This CDR3 comprises 14 residues. This CDR3 is CASSLISVADTQYF. Written as DNA, the CDR3 is TGTGCCAGCAGTTTGATATCCGTTGCAGATACGCAGTATTTT.